This T cell receptor (beta chain) was captured in a study of response to subunit inactivated influenza vaccine. Study outcomes and limitations: A suggestion made by the authors is that each seasonal influenza vaccination recruits few new T cells.

V gave up 4 bases and J gave up 0 bases, with 9 bases separating them. The CDR3 sequence is 14 residues long. The germline V gene has CDR1 SGHRS and CDR2 YFSETQ. As for this clonotype: The antigen remains unidentified.

MiXCR, run by TCRdb on the RT-PCR reads, gives a single entry per CDR3 protein. The sample contains a few hundred thousand distinct CDR3 sequences, 20% to 25% of which appear only once. The sample consisted of PBMCs from blood, taken 21 months after vaccination. The rearrangement joins TRBV5-1 to TRBJ2-3; D call uncertain. The receptor was isolated from a man between 50 and 70 years old who received an inactivated influenza vaccine. The CDR3 DNA reads TGCGCCAGCAGCCTTACAACGAGCACAGATACGCAGTATTTT. Translating it yields CASSLTTSTDTQYF.